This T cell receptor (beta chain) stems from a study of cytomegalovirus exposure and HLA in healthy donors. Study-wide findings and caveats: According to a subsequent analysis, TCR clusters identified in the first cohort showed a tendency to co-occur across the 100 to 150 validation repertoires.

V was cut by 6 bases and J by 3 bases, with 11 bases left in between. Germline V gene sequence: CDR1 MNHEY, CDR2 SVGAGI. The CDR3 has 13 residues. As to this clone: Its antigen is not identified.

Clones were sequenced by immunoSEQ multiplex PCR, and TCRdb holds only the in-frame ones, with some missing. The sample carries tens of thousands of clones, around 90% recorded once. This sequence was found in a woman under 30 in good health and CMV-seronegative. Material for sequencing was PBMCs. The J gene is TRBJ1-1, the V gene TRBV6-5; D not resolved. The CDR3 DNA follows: TGTGCCAGCAGAGACCCCGCGGACACTGAAGCTTTCTTT. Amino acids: CASRDPADTEAFF.